These 16 T cell receptor beta chains came from one sample sequenced in a study of response to subunit inactivated influenza vaccine. TCRdb reprocessed the RT-PCR reads with MiXCR, giving one entry per CDR3 protein. Of around 650,000 distinct CDR3 sequences detected, 15% to 18% appear once; the ten largest clones hold roughly 11%. The source material was PBMCs from blood, sampled 12 days after vaccination. These receptors all stem from a man aged 50-60 years who received an inactivated influenza vaccine.

In its sample, this clonotype was seen a few times. The J gene is TRBJ2-3, the V gene TRBV5-1, with 10 positions matching TRBD1. Trimming removed 4 bases from V and 6 bases from J; junction bases left unmatched: 5. Germline V CDR1 and CDR2: SGHRS, YFSETQ. This CDR3 has 14 residues. CDR3 DNA: TGCGCCAGCAGCCACGGGACAGGGGAGGATACGCAGTATTTT. The encoded protein is CASSHGTGEDTQYF. The full variable domain, its missing parts supplied by reference TRBV5-1 and TRBJ2-3, is KAGVTQTPRYLIKTRGQQVTLSCSPISGHRSVSWYQQTPGQGLQFLFEYFSETQRNKGNFPGRFSGRQFSNSRSEMNVSTLELGDSALYLCASSHGTGEDTQYFGPGTRLTVL.

The rearrangement uses TRBV19 and TRBJ2-2, with TRBD1 matching over 8 bases. Germline V lookup: CDR1 LNHDA, CDR2 SQIVND (reference sequence). The CDR3 consists of 16 residues. V dropped 5 bases and J dropped 2; count of bases not matched to a gene: 7. The CDR3 loop reads CASSARQGSNTGELFF. In DNA, the CDR3 is TGTGCCAGTAGTGCCCGACAGGGGAGTAACACCGGGGAGCTGTTTTTT. Full variable domain (missing parts from reference TRBV19 and TRBJ2-2): DGGITQSPKYLFRKEGQNVTLSCEQNLNHDAMYWYRQDPGQGLRLIYYSQIVNDFQKGDIAEGYSVSREKKESFPLTVTSAQKNPTAFYLCASSARQGSNTGELFFGEGSRLTVL.

This clonotype was detected only a few times. This chain links TRBV7-8 with TRBJ2-3; 9 nucleotides agree with TRBD2. Losses at the gene ends were 0 bases for V and 4 bases for J; bases not matched to a gene: 8. The CDR3 runs 17 residues. In germline, CDR1 is SGHVS, CDR2 FQNEAQ. The CDR3 spells CASSLAWREGFADTQYF. CDR3 bases: TGTGCCAGCAGCTTAGCGTGGCGGGAGGGTTTCGCAGATACGCAGTATTTT.

This clonotype was detected ten times or more. This sequence joins TRBV3-1 and TRBJ1-2; possibly TRBD1 for D (5 bases). The V gene lost 3 bases and the J gene lost 4 bases, with 15 bases spanning the gap. This CDR3 spans 15 amino acids. The germline V gene encodes CDR1 LGHDT and CDR2 YNNKEL (reference sequence). In DNA, the CDR3 is TGTGCCAGCAGCCATTCCGTGATCAGGGCCTATGGCTACACCTTC. Translating gives CASSHSVIRAYGYTF.

This rearrangement joins TRBV4-1 to TRBJ2-2; no clear D. The V gene's germline CDR1 is MGHRA and CDR2 YSYEKL. CDR3 size: 13 residues. Deletions cut 8 bases from V and 5 bases from J, with 12 bases between. CDR3 DNA sequence: TGCGCCAGCCAGCTGGAGACTACCGGGGAGCTGTTTTTT. Its translation: CASQLETTGELFF.

This chain connects TRBV7-2 to TRBJ2-3; the match to TRBD2 covers 7 bases. The CDR3 is 15 amino acids. Losses at the gene ends were 4 bases for V and 4 bases for J; bases not matched to a gene: 8. In germline, CDR1 is SGHTA, CDR2 FQGNSA. The CDR3 loop reads CASSSWGGSADTQYF. Here the CDR3 DNA reads TGTGCCAGCAGCTCTTGGGGGGGGTCGGCAGATACGCAGTATTTT.

The gene calls are TRBV6-4 and TRBJ2-3; D might be TRBD1 (10 bases). The V end was cut by 6 bases, the J end by 4 bases, with 35 bases between. The CDR3 has 21 residues. Germline values: CDR1 MRHNA, CDR2 SNTAGT. CDR3: CASSSETGQGPREGHADTQYF. In nucleotides, the CDR3 is TGTGCCAGCAGCTCGGAGACGGGACAGGGGCCGCGGGAGGGCCACGCAGATACGCAGTATTTT.

A note on this clonotype: A much larger clone is a single base away; this may be a read error. The chain combines TRBV28 with TRBJ2-7; D is perhaps TRBD2 (7 bases). The CDR3 contains 14 residues. Germline loops: CDR1 MDHEN, CDR2 SYDVKM. CDR3 coding DNA: TGTGCCAGCAGTTTAAGGGGGAGGGCCCGCGAGCTGTACTTC. It is translated as CASSLRGRARELYF.

The gene calls are TRBV4-3 and TRBJ2-3; unclear D gene. The V gene lost 0 bases and the J gene lost 6 bases, with 10 bases spanning the gap. CDR3 length: 14 residues. Germline-derived CDR1 and CDR2 are LGHNA and YSLEER. CDR3 nucleotides: TGCGCCAGCAGCCAAGACCCCTACCGTGATACGCAGTATTTT. Encoded protein: CASSQDPYRDTQYF.

The chain recombines TRBV27 with TRBJ2-1; unclear D gene. Germline V gives CDR1 MNHEY, CDR2 SMNVEV (reference sequence). The germline V and J ends were trimmed by 2 bases and 10 bases, with 12 bases remaining between them. The CDR3 extends over 13 amino acids. The CDR3, as DNA: TGTGCCAGCAGTTTAGGGGTTTTGGAAGAGCAGTTCTTC. It is translated as CASSLGVLEEQFF.

The CDR3 DNA sequence: TGTGCCAGCAGCTCCAGGGGGCGGACGCAGTATTTT. Protein: CASSSRGRTQYF. The chain carries TRBV7-2 and TRBJ2-3, with 8 bases lining up with TRBD1. There are 12 residues in the CDR3. With V trimmed by 4 bases and J by 9 bases, 3 bases remained unmatched. In germline, CDR1 is SGHTA, CDR2 FQGNSA.

This clonotype was seen only a few times. One end of the junction does not line up with germline, which may come from a read error. The V and J genes are TRBV6-2 or TRBV6-3 and TRBJ1-6, with D unresolved. The CDR3 runs to 14 residues. From germline, CDR1 is MNHEY and CDR2 SVGEGT. CDR3 bases: TGTGCCAGCAGTTACTCGATGTCCAGTTTGTGGGCAAACTTT. Protein: CASSYSMSSLWANF.

This clonotype was seen many times. The V call is TRBV12-3 or TRBV12-4, the J call TRBJ2-5; D call uncertain. This CDR3 contains 14 residues. V shed 8 bases and J shed 2 bases, with 15 bases lying between them. The CDR3 loop reads CASSLGRIQETQYF. The CDR3 nucleotides read TGTGCCAGCTCTTTAGGGCGAATTCAAGAGACCCAGTACTTC.

The chain links TRBV12-3 or TRBV12-4 to TRBJ1-4; D possibly corresponds to TRBD1 (6 bases). CDR3 length equals 13 residues. The V and J ends lost 4 bases and 5 bases respectively, with 8 bases between them. Here the CDR3 DNA reads TGTGCCAGCAGTTCACAGGGAAATGAAAAACTGTTTTTT. Protein product: CASSSQGNEKLFF.

The V gene is TRBV6-1, the J gene TRBJ2-7; a weak D match, TRBD1 (7 bases). The CDR3 has 13 residues. V lost 7 bases, J lost 1 base, and 11 bases lay in between. Germline assignment: CDR1 MNHNS and CDR2 SASEGT. CDR3 in DNA: TGTGCCAGCACCGCGGGACAGTCCTACGAGCAGTACTTC. Its protein product is CASTAGQSYEQYF.

This chain's CDR3 is CASSLRDISFQETQYF. DNA of the CDR3: TGTGCCAGCAGCCTGAGGGACATTAGTTTCCAAGAGACCCAGTACTTC. This chain connects TRBV7-9 to TRBJ2-5; possible D gene TRBD1, 6 bases. Germline V gene data show CDR1 as SEHNR and CDR2 as FQNEAQ (reference sequence). This CDR3 is 16 amino acids long. V was cut by 5 bases and J by 1 base, with 17 bases left in between.